These 19 T cell receptor beta chains came from one sample sequenced in a study of T-cell reconstitution after alpha-beta-depleted transplantation in children. Researchers prepared the TCRbeta library using unique molecular identifiers, the study reports. TCRdb re-called the PCR reads through MiXCR, storing one row per CDR3 protein. The sample lists around 480,000 distinct CDR3 sequences, 32% seen once, with approximately 2.3% in the top ten. This specimen consisted of PBMCs from the stem cell graft donor, obtained from the stem cell graft. These receptors all stem from a human donor who donated a stem cell graft to a child with aplastic anemia.

This clonotype has more than one count but fewer than ten. V is TRBV12-3 or TRBV12-4 and J is TRBJ2-1, with 9 bases aligning to TRBD2. The V gene end was trimmed by 3 bases and the J gene end by 6 bases; junction bases not matched to a gene: 6. There are 15 residues in the CDR3. The CDR3, as DNA: TGTGCCAGCAGTTTGGGGGGACTAGCTAGCAATGAGCAGTTCTTC. Translated, it gives CASSLGGLASNEQFF.

The chain links TRBV27 to TRBJ2-7, with 7 bases matching TRBD2. The CDR3 loop spans 14 amino acids. Germline lookup yields CDR1 MNHEY and CDR2 SMNVEV (reference sequence). V shed 4 bases, J shed 1 base, and the junction held 4 bases outside the gene matches. CDR3 nucleotide sequence: TGTGCCAGCAGTTCGGGGGGACGATCCTACGAGCAGTACTTC. Translation gives CASSSGGRSYEQYF.

There are a few counts of this clonotype. At one end the junction does not follow the germline gene, possibly because of a read error. The V call is TRBV12-3 or TRBV12-4, the J call TRBJ1-1; D remains unclear. The CDR3 is 14 amino acids. The CDR3 loop reads CASSFGPENTEPFF. DNA of the CDR3: TGTGCCAGCAGTTTTGGGCCCGAGAACACTGAACCTTTCTTT.

This clonotype turned up a few times. V gene TRBV3-1 combines with J gene TRBJ1-2; tentative D call: TRBD1 (5 bases). The CDR3 sequence is 12 residues long. Germline lookup yields CDR1 LGHDT and CDR2 YNNKEL (reference sequence). Trimming cost V 1 base and J 13 bases, with 13 bases left between them. Here the CDR3 DNA reads TGTGCCAGCAGCCAAGGTCTCGGGACCTCCACCTTC. It encodes CASSQGLGTSTF. Based on the CDR3 plus reference TRBV3-1 and TRBJ1-2, the full variable domain is DTAVSQTPKYLVTQMGNDKSIKCEQNLGHDTMYWYKQDSKKFLKIMFSYNNKELIINETVPNRFSPKSPDKAHLNLHINSLELGDSAVYFCASSQGLGTSTFGSGTRLTVV.

This clonotype appeared a few times. The genes are TRBV28 and TRBJ2-7, with 7 bases fitting TRBD1. Germline V CDR1 and CDR2: MDHEN, SYDVKM. CDR3 length: 13 residues. The V and J ends lost 4 bases and 3 bases, in that order; junction bases with no gene match: 3. The CDR3 bases are TGTGCCAGCAGTTGGGACAGCCGCTACGAGCAGTACTTC. Translation gives CASSWDSRYEQYF.

The chain links TRBV29-1 to TRBJ1-2; D not certain. Trimming left V 4 bases short and J 8 bases short, with 11 bases between. Germline-derived CDR1 and CDR2 are SQVTM and ANQGSEA. The CDR3 consists of 11 residues. The CDR3 coding sequence is TGCAGCGTTGGGCCAGAAGCGGGCTACACCTTC. Translated: CSVGPEAGYTF. The full variable domain, in which reference TRBV29-1 and TRBJ1-2 provide the parts outside the CDR3, is SAVISQKPSRDICQRGTSLTIQCQVDSQVTMMFWYRQQPGQSLTLIATANQGSEATYESGFVIDKFPISRPNLTFSTLTVSNMSPEDSSIYLCSVGPEAGYTFGSGTRLTVV.

This chain uses TRBV30 with TRBJ1-1; TRBD1 agrees at 7 bases. The V gene's germline CDR1 is GTSNPN and CDR2 SVGIG (reference sequence). The V segment lost 5 bases and the J segment 5 bases; nucleotides outside the gene matches: 8. The CDR3 length is 13 residues. Here the CDR3 reads CAWLRDSRTEAFF. Written as DNA, the CDR3 is TGTGCCTGGCTGCGGGACAGCAGGACTGAAGCTTTCTTT.

The chain recombines TRBV28 with TRBJ1-2; TRBD1 agrees at 7 bases. This CDR3 has 14 amino acids. The germline V gene has CDR1 MDHEN and CDR2 SYDVKM. V was pared by 5 bases and J by 2 bases, with 5 bases of the junction left unmatched. The CDR3 loop is CASSRQGGNYGYTF. The DNA of the CDR3 is TGTGCCAGCAGTCGGCAGGGGGGAAACTATGGCTACACCTTC.

This clonotype showed up just a few times. This chain links TRBV30 with TRBJ2-1, with D possibly being TRBD2 (5 bases). The CDR3 consists of 11 residues. Trimming took off 4 bases at V and 8 bases at J, with 9 bases between the two ends. Germline CDR1 is GTSNPN and CDR2 is SVGIG (reference sequence). The CDR3 loop is CAWTASHEQFF. Written as DNA, the CDR3 is TGTGCCTGGACCGCTAGCCATGAGCAGTTCTTC.

The V and J genes are TRBV11-2 and TRBJ2-1; 8 bases are shared with TRBD2. Germline V gene data show CDR1 as SGHAT and CDR2 as FQNNGV. The CDR3 totals 14 residues. The J segment lost 13 bases and the V segment lost 5 bases, leaving 13 bases of the junction unmatched. Here the CDR3 reads CASSVIPGLVEQFF. In nucleotides, the CDR3 is TGTGCCAGCAGCGTAATACCGGGACTAGTAGAACAGTTCTTC.

This clonotype has a handful of counts. V gene TRBV6-1 combines with J gene TRBJ2-1; TRBD2 matches 7 bases. Germline values: CDR1 MNHNS, CDR2 SASEGT. The CDR3 is made up of 15 amino acids. V shed 9 bases and J 1 base; nucleotides not matched to a gene: 9. The CDR3 nucleotides are TGTGCCAGGCCAACTAGCGACAGTTCCTACAATGAGCAGTTCTTC. Protein sequence: CARPTSDSSYNEQFF.

This clonotype was seen only a few times. V gene TRBV5-1 combines with J gene TRBJ1-1; TRBD1 agrees at 8 bases. This CDR3 comprises 15 residues. Per germline, CDR1 SGHRS and CDR2 YFSETQ. V shed 3 bases and J 4 bases; nucleotides not matched to a gene: 8. The CDR3 coding sequence is TGCGCCAGCAGCTCACAGGGGGTGGAGAGCACTGAAGCTTTCTTT. Translation: CASSSQGVESTEAFF.

This clonotype has more than one count but fewer than ten. The V gene is TRBV5-1, the J gene TRBJ1-1, with D possibly matching TRBD1 (5 bases). The length of the CDR3 is 14 residues. Between the trimmed V and J ends, which lost 2 bases and 0 bases, there was a span of 8 bases. Germline lookup yields CDR1 SGHRS and CDR2 YFSETQ. This CDR3 is CASSLGTMNTEAFF. The DNA for the CDR3 is TGCGCCAGCAGCTTAGGGACCATGAACACTGAAGCTTTCTTT.

The chain links TRBV18 to TRBJ1-2; 8 bases align to TRBD1. CDR3 size: 14 residues. The J segment lost 7 bases and the V segment lost 2 bases, leaving 6 bases of the junction unmatched. Germline V gene lookup returns CDR1 KGHSH and CDR2 LQKENI. CDR3 sequence (DNA): TGTGCCAGCTCACCAGCGGGACAGGAGCTTGGCTACACCTTC. It yields the protein CASSPAGQELGYTF.

V usage is TRBV5-1 and J usage is TRBJ2-5, with a weak D call TRBD1 (6 bases). Trimming pared 1 base from V and 1 base from J, leaving 14 bases between. This CDR3 is 16 amino acids long. Germline V gene sequence: CDR1 SGHRS, CDR2 YFSETQ. CDR3 sequence: CASSLTQGTGQETQYF. The CDR3 coding sequence is TGCGCCAGCAGCTTGACGCAGGGGACGGGCCAAGAGACCCAGTACTTC.

This clonotype appeared a few times. The CDR3 loop is CASSLGQRGDTQYF. In DNA, the CDR3 is TGTGCCAGCAGCTTGGGACAGAGGGGAGATACGCAGTATTTT. The V and J genes are TRBV7-6 and TRBJ2-3, with 7 bases fitting TRBD1. V lost 3 bases to trimming and J lost 5 bases; unmatched junction nucleotides: 5. The CDR3 runs 14 residues. Germline V CDR1 and CDR2: SGHVS, FNYEAQ.

This clonotype was picked up a small number of times. The chain has TRBV4-3 and TRBJ2-1; no clear D. V lost 0 bases and J lost 7, with 13 bases in between. CDR3 length equals 15 residues. Looked up from germline, CDR1 is LGHNA and CDR2 is YSLEER. In DNA form, the CDR3 reads TGCGCCAGCAGCCAAGATCGAGGAACTGGGAATGAGCAGTTCTTC. Protein sequence: CASSQDRGTGNEQFF.

The rearrangement uses TRBV6-5 and TRBJ2-7, with a tentative D call TRBD2 (5 bases). Trimming removed 2 bases at V and 2 bases at J, with 13 bases between. Germline assignment: CDR1 MNHEY and CDR2 SVGAGI. The CDR3 is made up of 15 amino acids. CDR3 DNA sequence: TGTGCCAGCAGTTACAAACGGGGAGAAACCTACGAGCAGTACTTC. Protein sequence: CASSYKRGETYEQYF.

V gene TRBV12-3 or TRBV12-4 combines with J gene TRBJ2-1, with 8 bases lining up with TRBD2. CDR3 length: 15 residues. V lost 6 bases, J lost 9 bases, and 13 bases stayed unmatched. This chain's CDR3 is CASSPRGLVLFEQFF. The DNA of the CDR3 is TGTGCCAGCAGCCCGAGGGGACTAGTGCTTTTTGAGCAGTTCTTC.